This is a list of T cell receptor beta chains from one sample in a study of blood T cell repertoires in COVID-19. This table comes from immunoSEQ multiplex PCR, and its TCRdb copy is limited to in-frame clones, with some not included. The profile covers around 140,000 clones, with approximately 88% appearing a single time and about 1.8% taken by the ten largest. Sequences were obtained from peripheral blood. The source is a woman in her fifties or sixties with acute or convalescent COVID-19. CDR3s include the opening cysteine and the closing phenylalanine or tryptophan. Each record gives: clone size, V gene, D gene, J gene, CDR3 protein, CDR3 DNA. D genes are given only for firm matches. A row's size may be missing; if present it is once, few, many or a size class.

clone size: .
V gene: TRBV28
D gene: .
J gene: TRBJ2-7
CDR3 protein: CASSLATGKNYEQYF
CDR3 DNA: TGTGCCAGCAGTTTGGCCACAGGAAAAAACTACGAGCAGTACTTC

clone size: .
V gene: TRBV9
D gene: .
J gene: TRBJ1-1
CDR3 protein: CASSVGVGGEAFF
CDR3 DNA: TGTGCCAGCAGCGTAGGGGTCGGAGGTGAAGCTTTCTTT

clone size: .
V gene: TRBV10-1
D gene: .
J gene: TRBJ1-2
CDR3 protein: CASSFPRYYGYTF
CDR3 DNA: TGCGCCAGCAGTTTTCCCAGGTACTATGGCTACACCTTC

clone size: .
V gene: TRBV5-4
D gene: .
J gene: TRBJ2-1
CDR3 protein: CASSSGNKYNEQFF
CDR3 DNA: TGTGCCAGCAGCTCAGGAAACAAATACAATGAGCAGTTCTTC

clone size: .
V gene: TRBV28
D gene: .
J gene: TRBJ1-3
CDR3 protein: CASWSGGAFGNTIYF
CDR3 DNA: TGTGCCAGCTGGAGTGGGGGGGCTTTTGGAAACACCATATATTTT

clone size: .
V gene: TRBV10-3
D gene: TRBD2
J gene: TRBJ2-7
CDR3 protein: CAIRQGGGSLGEQYF
CDR3 DNA: TGTGCCATCAGGCAAGGCGGGGGTAGCCTAGGGGAGCAGTACTTC

clone size: .
V gene: TRBV4-2
D gene: .
J gene: TRBJ2-1
CDR3 protein: CASSQDRNNGQFF
CDR3 DNA: TGTGCCAGCAGCCAAGACAGGAATAATGGGCAGTTCTTC

clone size: .
V gene: TRBV12-5
D gene: .
J gene: TRBJ1-3
CDR3 protein: CASGLVAGNTIYF
CDR3 DNA: TGTGCTAGTGGTTTGGTGGCCGGAAACACCATATATTTT

clone size: .
V gene: TRBV28
D gene: .
J gene: TRBJ1-4
CDR3 protein: CASRFISTNEKLFF
CDR3 DNA: TGTGCCAGCAGATTCATTAGCACTAATGAAAAACTGTTTTTT

clone size: .
V gene: TRBV2
D gene: .
J gene: TRBJ2-1
CDR3 protein: CASSGRENNEQFF
CDR3 DNA: TGTGCCAGCAGTGGACGGGAAAACAATGAGCAGTTCTTC

clone size: .
V gene: TRBV5-1
D gene: TRBD1
J gene: TRBJ2-1
CDR3 protein: CASSRDSPYNEQFF
CDR3 DNA: TGCGCCAGCAGCCGGGACAGCCCATACAATGAGCAGTTCTTC

clone size: once
V gene: TRBV2
D gene: .
J gene: TRBJ2-2
CDR3 protein: CASQTRGNTGELFF
CDR3 DNA: TGTGCCAGCCAAACCCGGGGGAACACCGGGGAGCTGTTTTTT

clone size: .
V gene: TRBV4-2
D gene: TRBD2
J gene: TRBJ2-7
CDR3 protein: CASSQDGAGGPYEQYF
CDR3 DNA: TGTGCCAGCAGCCAAGATGGGGCGGGAGGGCCCTACGAGCAGTACTTC

clone size: .
V gene: TRBV9
D gene: TRBD1
J gene: TRBJ1-2
CDR3 protein: CASSPRDRDYGYTF
CDR3 DNA: TGTGCCAGCAGCCCACGGGACAGGGACTATGGCTACACCTTC

clone size: .
V gene: TRBV29-1
D gene: TRBD2
J gene: TRBJ2-6
CDR3 protein: CSVQGTRAWSGANVLTF
CDR3 DNA: TGCAGCGTCCAAGGGACTAGGGCTTGGTCTGGGGCCAACGTCCTGACTTTC

clone size: .
V gene: TRBV27
D gene: TRBD2
J gene: TRBJ2-7
CDR3 protein: CASSILGGVAYF
CDR3 DNA: TGTGCCAGCAGCATCCTCGGGGGGGTGGCGTACTTC

clone size: .
V gene: TRBV6-5
D gene: .
J gene: TRBJ1-1
CDR3 protein: CATSRGTEAFF
CDR3 DNA: TGTGCCACTAGTAGGGGCACTGAAGCTTTCTTT

clone size: .
V gene: TRBV5-5
D gene: .
J gene: TRBJ1-2
CDR3 protein: CASSPTPGLAGGYTF
CDR3 DNA: TGTGCCAGCAGCCCCACGCCTGGGCTAGCGGGTGGCTACACCTTC

clone size: .
V gene: TRBV20-1
D gene: .
J gene: TRBJ1-2
CDR3 protein: CSPGWDIETF
CDR3 DNA: TGCAGTCCCGGTTGGGACATTGAGACCTTC

clone size: .
V gene: TRBV5-1
D gene: TRBD1
J gene: TRBJ2-7
CDR3 protein: CASSFSGGSYEQYF
CDR3 DNA: TGCGCCAGCAGCTTCTCAGGGGGCTCGTACGAGCAGTACTTC

clone size: once
V gene: TRBV28
D gene: TRBD1
J gene: TRBJ1-5
CDR3 protein: CASARRDRETSQPQHF
CDR3 DNA: TGTGCCAGCGCAAGGCGGGACAGGGAAACCAGTCAGCCCCAGCATTTT

clone size: .
V gene: TRBV19
D gene: .
J gene: TRBJ1-1
CDR3 protein: CASSVGQLNTEAFF
CDR3 DNA: TGTGCCAGTAGTGTTGGGCAGTTGAACACTGAAGCTTTCTTT

clone size: .
V gene: TRBV7-9
D gene: .
J gene: TRBJ1-5
CDR3 protein: CASSPADRNQPQHF
CDR3 DNA: TGTGCCAGCAGCCCGGCGGACAGAAATCAGCCCCAGCATTTT

clone size: .
V gene: TRBV6-5
D gene: .
J gene: TRBJ1-4
CDR3 protein: CASRITGATNEKLFF
CDR3 DNA: TGTGCCAGCAGAATAACGGGTGCAACTAATGAAAAACTGTTTTTT

clone size: .
V gene: TRBV18
D gene: .
J gene: TRBJ2-7
CDR3 protein: CASSIGGATQEQYF
CDR3 DNA: TGTGCCAGCTCTATCGGAGGGGCAACACAAGAGCAGTACTTC

clone size: .
V gene: TRBV7-9
D gene: .
J gene: TRBJ2-7
CDR3 protein: CASSPSARESYEQYF
CDR3 DNA: TGTGCCAGCAGCCCCAGCGCCCGGGAATCCTACGAGCAGTACTTC

clone size: .
V gene: TRBV19
D gene: TRBD1
J gene: TRBJ2-2
CDR3 protein: CASSEYRGAGELFF
CDR3 DNA: TGTGCCAGTAGTGAATACAGGGGCGCCGGGGAGCTGTTTTTT

clone size: .
V gene: TRBV6-5
D gene: .
J gene: TRBJ2-1
CDR3 protein: CASKVSGSSYNEQFF
CDR3 DNA: TGTGCCAGCAAAGTCAGCGGTAGCTCCTACAATGAGCAGTTCTTC

clone size: .
V gene: TRBV2
D gene: .
J gene: TRBJ1-6
CDR3 protein: CASSRLVPLYSPLHF
CDR3 DNA: TGTGCCAGCAGTCGTTTAGTCCCCCTCTATTCACCCCTCCACTTT

clone size: once
V gene: TRBV3-1/TRBV3-2
D gene: .
J gene: TRBJ2-3
CDR3 protein: CASSQTEADTQYF
CDR3 DNA: TGTGCCAGCAGCCAAACTGAGGCAGATACGCAGTATTTT

clone size: .
V gene: TRBV18
D gene: TRBD1
J gene: TRBJ2-7
CDR3 protein: CASSPQKGQGYEQYF
CDR3 DNA: TGTGCCAGCTCACCACAGAAAGGACAGGGCTACGAGCAGTACTTC

clone size: .
V gene: TRBV20-1
D gene: .
J gene: TRBJ2-1
CDR3 protein: CSARANEQFF
CDR3 DNA: TGCAGTGCTAGGGCCAATGAGCAGTTCTTC

clone size: .
V gene: TRBV5-4
D gene: TRBD2
J gene: TRBJ2-5
CDR3 protein: CASSLTGGPETQYF
CDR3 DNA: TGTGCCAGCAGCTTGACGGGAGGGCCCGAGACCCAGTACTTC

clone size: .
V gene: TRBV5-4
D gene: TRBD1
J gene: TRBJ2-7
CDR3 protein: CASSPTGVEQYF
CDR3 DNA: TGTGCCAGCAGCCCCACAGGGGTCGAGCAGTACTTC

clone size: .
V gene: TRBV7-2
D gene: TRBD2
J gene: TRBJ2-7
CDR3 protein: CASSLSLAETYEQYF
CDR3 DNA: TGTGCCAGCAGCTTATCACTAGCGGAGACCTACGAGCAGTACTTC

clone size: .
V gene: TRBV7-9
D gene: TRBD2
J gene: TRBJ2-2
CDR3 protein: CASSFRLGTSGGELFF
CDR3 DNA: TGTGCCAGCAGCTTCAGGCTCGGGACTAGCGGTGGGGAGCTGTTTTTT

clone size: .
V gene: TRBV12-5
D gene: TRBD2
J gene: TRBJ2-1
CDR3 protein: CASGPAGTSVRSYNEQFF
CDR3 DNA: TGTGCTAGTGGTCCCGCCGGGACTAGCGTTCGCTCCTACAATGAGCAGTTCTTC

clone size: .
V gene: TRBV5-5
D gene: .
J gene: TRBJ1-1
CDR3 protein: CASSLSGGPEAFF
CDR3 DNA: TGTGCCAGCAGCTTGTCGGGGGGGCCTGAAGCTTTCTTT

clone size: .
V gene: TRBV6-1
D gene: .
J gene: TRBJ1-3
CDR3 protein: CASSERGMFTGNTIYF
CDR3 DNA: TGTGCCAGCAGTGAAAGGGGGATGTTTACTGGAAACACCATATATTTT

clone size: .
V gene: TRBV7-5
D gene: .
J gene: TRBJ1-3
CDR3 protein: CARRDKKVPGNTIYF
CDR3 DNA: TGTGCCAGAAGGGACAAGAAAGTACCTGGAAACACCATATATTTT

clone size: .
V gene: TRBV6-5
D gene: .
J gene: TRBJ2-7
CDR3 protein: CASREDFYEQYF
CDR3 DNA: TGTGCCAGCAGGGAGGATTTCTACGAGCAGTACTTC

clone size: .
V gene: TRBV5-1
D gene: .
J gene: TRBJ1-1
CDR3 protein: CASRMNTEAFF
CDR3 DNA: TGCGCCAGCCGTATGAACACTGAAGCTTTCTTT

clone size: .
V gene: TRBV27
D gene: TRBD2
J gene: TRBJ2-4
CDR3 protein: CASRRSMGLTKNIQYF
CDR3 DNA: TGTGCCAGCAGACGAAGCATGGGACTAACCAAAAACATTCAGTACTTC

clone size: .
V gene: TRBV6-1
D gene: .
J gene: TRBJ2-1
CDR3 protein: CASSDRGQSDEQFF
CDR3 DNA: TGTGCCAGCAGTGACAGAGGACAGTCGGATGAGCAGTTCTTC

clone size: .
V gene: TRBV5-4
D gene: TRBD2
J gene: TRBJ2-3
CDR3 protein: CASRSGGRRDTQYF
CDR3 DNA: TGTGCCAGCAGGTCCGGCGGGAGACGCGATACGCAGTATTTT

clone size: .
V gene: TRBV10-3
D gene: .
J gene: TRBJ1-2
CDR3 protein: CAISDGGAYGYTF
CDR3 DNA: TGTGCCATCAGTGACGGAGGAGCCTATGGCTACACCTTC

clone size: .
V gene: TRBV28
D gene: TRBD1
J gene: TRBJ1-6
CDR3 protein: CASSFLDPGQYNSPLHF
CDR3 DNA: TGTGCCAGCAGTTTTCTTGATCCGGGACAGTATAATTCACCCCTCCACTTT

clone size: .
V gene: TRBV2
D gene: TRBD1
J gene: TRBJ1-4
CDR3 protein: CASRWSGGQGSTNEKLFF
CDR3 DNA: TGTGCCAGCAGGTGGTCAGGGGGGCAGGGATCAACTAATGAAAAACTGTTTTTT

clone size: once
V gene: TRBV12-3/TRBV12-4
D gene: .
J gene: TRBJ2-5
CDR3 protein: CASSQAETQYF
CDR3 DNA: TGTGCCAGCAGTCAGGCAGAGACCCAGTACTTC

clone size: .
V gene: TRBV7-3
D gene: TRBD2
J gene: TRBJ2-1
CDR3 protein: CASSLAGGPDNEQFF
CDR3 DNA: TGTGCCAGCAGCTTAGCGGGAGGGCCGGACAATGAGCAGTTCTTC

clone size: .
V gene: TRBV5-6
D gene: .
J gene: TRBJ1-5
CDR3 protein: CASSLGQVDQPQHF
CDR3 DNA: TGTGCCAGCAGCTTGGGGCAGGTAGATCAGCCCCAGCATTTT

clone size: .
V gene: TRBV6-5
D gene: .
J gene: TRBJ1-2
CDR3 protein: CASTNPGGRGYTF
CDR3 DNA: TGTGCCAGCACCAACCCGGGGGGGCGTGGCTACACCTTC

clone size: .
V gene: TRBV27
D gene: .
J gene: TRBJ1-6
CDR3 protein: CASREAYNSPLHF
CDR3 DNA: TGTGCCAGCAGGGAGGCCTATAATTCACCCCTCCACTTT

clone size: .
V gene: TRBV7-9
D gene: TRBD1
J gene: TRBJ2-1
CDR3 protein: CASSSTGSVHEQFF
CDR3 DNA: TGTGCCAGCAGCTCGACAGGGTCGGTACATGAGCAGTTCTTC

clone size: .
V gene: TRBV18
D gene: TRBD1
J gene: TRBJ1-2
CDR3 protein: CASSPGTGPNYGYTF
CDR3 DNA: TGTGCCAGCTCACCGGGGACAGGTCCTAACTATGGCTACACCTTC